This entry lists 32 T cell receptor beta chains sequenced from one sample in a study of early T cells in non-severe SARS-CoV-2 infection. TCRdb redid the calling of the 5' RACE reads with MiXCR, one entry per CDR3 protein. The sample records about 120,000 distinct CDR3 sequences, roughly 12% being singletons. The sample consisted of whole blood, taken at baseline. The origin of the receptors is an adult who was a healthcare worker with PCR-confirmed SARS-CoV-2 infection or an uninfected control (not recorded which).

J is TRBJ1-5 and V is TRBV6-1; no reliable D call. Germline CDR1 MNHNS, CDR2 SASEGT. Trimming removed 8 bases from V and 5 bases from J, with 13 bases in between. This CDR3 contains 13 residues. DNA of the CDR3: TGTGCCAGCGCTGGGGAGGGTTATCAGCCCCAGCATTTT. Protein sequence: CASAGEGYQPQHF.

This clonotype was seen only a few times. The chain is built from TRBV20-1 and TRBJ2-7; the D call may be TRBD1 or TRBD2 (5 bases each). The CDR3 has 17 amino acids. Trimming pared 3 bases from V and 4 bases from J, leaving 25 bases between. Germline V gene lookup returns CDR1 DFQATT and CDR2 SNEGSKA (reference sequence). In DNA form, the CDR3 reads TGCAGTGCTAGGGCCAAAAACGGTGGGACCGGAGATTACGAGCAGTACTTC. Translation gives CSARAKNGGTGDYEQYF.

V usage is TRBV18 and J usage is TRBJ2-2, with D possibly TRBD1 on 7 matching bases. The CDR3 loop spans 16 amino acids. The germline V gene encodes CDR1 KGHSH and CDR2 LQKENI. Between the trimmed V and J ends, which lost 1 base and 2 bases, there was a span of 11 bases. CDR3 in DNA: TGTGCCAGCTCACCACGTGGAGGGGGCAACACCGGGGAGCTGTTTTTT. As protein: CASSPRGGGNTGELFF.

This clonotype appeared a few times. V usage is TRBV7-3 and J usage is TRBJ2-5, with TRBD2 as a possible D gene (6 bases). The germline V and J ends were trimmed by 5 bases and 4 bases, with 11 bases remaining between them. Per germline, CDR1 SGHTA and CDR2 FQGTGA. The CDR3 contains 13 residues. As DNA, the CDR3 is TGTGCCAGCAGCCTCTCTAGCGTAGAGACCCAGTACTTC. Translated, it gives CASSLSSVETQYF.

This clonotype occurred once. The rearrangement links TRBV29-1 to TRBJ2-2, with no clear D. Germline-derived CDR1 and CDR2 are SQVTM and ANQGSEA. The CDR3 spans 13 residues. Trimming left V 7 bases short and J 1 base short, with 10 bases between. Written as DNA, the CDR3 is TGCAGCGCCGAAGGCAGGAACACCGGGGAGCTGTTTTTT. Its translation is CSAEGRNTGELFF.

V is TRBV18 and J is TRBJ2-7; D is perhaps TRBD2 (5 bases). Germline V gene sequence: CDR1 KGHSH, CDR2 LQKENI. The CDR3 covers 12 residues. V lost 3 bases and J 13 bases, leaving 16 bases between the germline ends. The CDR3 loop reads CASSPTKEYLYF. In nucleotides, the CDR3 is TGTGCCAGCTCACCGACTAAAGAATACCTTTACTTC.

This clonotype appeared a few times. The rearrangement joins TRBV28 to TRBJ1-1; D is ambiguous. V was trimmed by 3 bases and J by 6 bases, leaving 14 bases between them. The CDR3 is 14 residues long. CDR1 and CDR2 from the germline V gene are MDHEN and SYDVKM. The CDR3: CASSFRYGVAEAFF. CDR3 DNA sequence: TGTGCCAGCAGTTTTAGGTACGGCGTCGCTGAAGCTTTCTTT.

This clonotype has just a few counts. The chain carries TRBV28 and TRBJ2-7, with D possibly being TRBD2 (6 bases). CDR3 length equals 14 residues. Germline CDR1 reads MDHEN; CDR2 reads SYDVKM. Between the trimmed V and J ends, which lost 6 bases and 3 bases, there was a span of 15 bases. The CDR3 region has the DNA TGTGCCAGCAGGTTGGAGCAGGGAGGCTACGAGCAGTACTTC. Its translation is CASRLEQGGYEQYF.

The rearrangement uses TRBV18 and TRBJ1-1; 7 bases are a match to TRBD1. Germline lookup yields CDR1 KGHSH and CDR2 LQKENI. The CDR3 extends over 13 amino acids. J lost 8 bases, V lost 5 bases, and 8 bases had no gene match. The CDR3, as DNA: TGTGCCAGCTCAGTTGGGACAGACCCGGAAGCTTTCTTT. Amino acid sequence: CASSVGTDPEAFF.

This chain connects TRBV28 to TRBJ2-7; D is perhaps TRBD1 or TRBD2 (5 bases each). Trimming took off 3 bases at V and 1 base at J, with 10 bases between the two ends. The CDR3 is 14 amino acids. Germline assignment: CDR1 MDHEN and CDR2 SYDVKM. In DNA, the CDR3 is TGTGCCAGCAGTTTGGGGCGGGCATCCTACGAGCAGTACTTC. This gives the protein CASSLGRASYEQYF.

In its sample, this clonotype was seen a few times. V and J are TRBV18 and TRBJ2-6; D is undetermined. This CDR3 region has 14 residues. The V and J ends lost 0 bases and 1 base respectively, with 1 base between them. CDR1 and CDR2 from the germline V gene are KGHSH and LQKENI. The CDR3 is CASSPPSGANVLTF. For the CDR3, the DNA is TGTGCCAGCTCACCACCGTCTGGGGCCAACGTCCTGACTTTC.

Only a few counts were recorded for this clonotype. CDR3 sequence reads: CSADDRGKNIQYF. Written as DNA, the CDR3 is TGCAGTGCTGACGACAGGGGTAAAAACATTCAGTACTTC. This rearrangement joins TRBV20-1 to TRBJ2-4; the match to TRBD1 covers 8 bases. The length of the CDR3 is 13 residues. CDR1 is DFQATT, CDR2 SNEGSKA, per germline (reference sequence). J gave up 4 bases and V 5 bases, and 4 bases lay outside the gene matches.

This clonotype was detected a few times. The V and J genes are TRBV4-1 and TRBJ1-1; no clear D. The ends were cut back, 1 base at V and 5 bases at J, with 14 bases in the middle. The CDR3 spans 15 residues. CDR1 is MGHRA and CDR2 is YSYEKL in the germline V gene. CDR3 in amino acids: CASSQAGLRRTEAFF. The DNA of the CDR3 is TGCGCCAGCAGCCAAGCCGGACTCCGAAGGACTGAAGCTTTCTTT.

The chain employs TRBV18 and TRBJ2-7, with TRBD2 matching over 13 bases. V dropped 0 bases and J dropped 5; count of bases not matched to a gene: 4. CDR1 and CDR2 from the germline V gene are KGHSH and LQKENI. This CDR3 has 16 amino acids. Here the CDR3 reads CASSPPIGLAGDEQYF. The CDR3 bases are TGTGCCAGCTCACCACCGATTGGACTAGCGGGAGACGAGCAGTACTTC.

The rearrangement joins TRBV10-1 to TRBJ1-1; 11 nucleotides align to TRBD1. Germline CDR1 and CDR2: WNHNN and SYGVQD (reference sequence). The CDR3 is 16 amino acids. Germline trimming cut 6 bases from V and 0 bases from J; bases unmatched to any gene: 6. CDR3 protein: CASSLGQGGVNTEAFF. In nucleotides, the CDR3 is TGCGCCAGCAGCCTGGGACAGGGGGGGGTGAACACTGAAGCTTTCTTT.

This clonotype was observed a few times. CDR3 sequence reads: CASSLGPTTQETQYF. The CDR3 DNA reads as TGTGCCAGCAGTCTAGGGCCGACTACCCAAGAGACCCAGTACTTC. V is TRBV7-9 and J is TRBJ2-5, with TRBD2 as a possible D gene (5 bases). Trimming removed 6 bases from V and 1 base from J, with 15 bases in between. CDR1 is SEHNR, CDR2 FQNEAQ, per germline (reference sequence). The CDR3 is 15 amino acids.

This clonotype was counted between two and nine times. The gene calls are TRBV6-5 and TRBJ1-1; D call uncertain. Trimming took 10 bases from V and 8 from J, leaving 17 bases between them. The CDR3 is 12 residues long. CDR1 and CDR2 (germline): MNHEY, SVGAGI. As DNA, the CDR3 is TGTGCCACCCGGACCCCAGACGGGGAAGCTTTCTTT. Its translation: CATRTPDGEAFF.

There are a few counts of this clonotype. The V call is TRBV28, the J call TRBJ2-3, with D maybe TRBD1 (6 bases). The CDR3 contains 13 residues. Trimming shortened V by 4 bases and J by 2 bases, and 7 bases separated the two germline ends. Looked up from germline, CDR1 is MDHEN and CDR2 is SYDVKM. Here the CDR3 reads CASSWTVTDTQYF. The CDR3 DNA sequence: TGTGCCAGCAGTTGGACAGTCACAGATACGCAGTATTTT.

This clonotype was seen ten or more times. The V gene is TRBV2, the J gene TRBJ2-6; 12 positions agree with TRBD1. After removal of 7 bases from V and 2 bases from J, the junction contained 3 bases not matched to a gene. This CDR3 contains 16 residues. CDR1 and CDR2 from the germline V gene are SNHLY and FYNNEI. This chain's CDR3 is CASMGTGGAGANVLTF. DNA of the CDR3: TGTGCCAGCATGGGGACAGGGGGCGCTGGGGCCAACGTCCTGACTTTC.

The rearrangement links TRBV3-1 to TRBJ2-1; D is uncertain. CDR1 LGHDT and CDR2 YNNKEL come from the germline V gene (reference sequence). V was trimmed by 1 base and J by 8 bases, leaving 12 bases between them. CDR3 length: 14 residues. This CDR3 reads CASSQAQLGDEQFF. In nucleotides, the CDR3 is TGTGCCAGCAGCCAAGCACAACTTGGCGATGAGCAGTTCTTC.

This rearrangement joins TRBV29-1 to TRBJ2-6; the D is unclear. This CDR3 comprises 13 residues. Germline V lookup: CDR1 SQVTM, CDR2 ANQGSEA. Trimming stripped 3 bases from V and 0 bases from J, with 3 bases between. CDR3 residues: CSVDSSGANVLTF. CDR3 sequence (DNA): TGCAGCGTTGACAGCTCTGGGGCCAACGTCCTGACTTTC.

A few counts support this clonotype. This rearrangement joins TRBV2 to TRBJ1-5; D is uncertain. The CDR3 totals 15 residues. Germline loops: CDR1 SNHLY, CDR2 FYNNEI. Deletions cut 1 base from V and 0 bases from J, with 7 bases between. The CDR3 loop reads CASSEGQNSNQPQHF. The DNA for the CDR3 is TGTGCCAGCAGTGAAGGTCAGAATAGCAATCAGCCCCAGCATTTT.

In this sample, this clonotype turned up many times. The chain links TRBV7-6 to TRBJ1-5; no clear D gene. The CDR3 runs to 14 residues. The V end lost 2 bases, the J end lost 2 bases, and 7 bases lay between the germline ends. The germline CDR1 and CDR2 sequences are SGHVS and FNYEAQ. CDR3 bases: TGTGCCAGCAGCTTACTCGGGGGCAATCAGCCCCAGCATTTT. The encoded protein is CASSLLGGNQPQHF.

CDR3 DNA: TGTGCCAGCAGCAACGTTACACAGAAGTATAATTCACCCCTCCACTTT. As protein: CASSNVTQKYNSPLHF. The rearrangement joins TRBV21-1 to TRBJ1-6. TRBV21-1 is a pseudogene. This CDR3 contains 16 residues.

The chain recombines TRBV18 with TRBJ2-7; 9 bases are a match to TRBD2. CDR3 size: 16 residues. V was pared by 2 bases and J by 0 bases, with 5 bases of the junction left unmatched. Germline loops: CDR1 KGHSH, CDR2 LQKENI. The CDR3 DNA is TGTGCCAGCTCACCAGATGGGCGGGAGGGCTCCTACGAGCAGTACTTC. It codes for CASSPDGREGSYEQYF.

The rearrangement uses TRBV7-7 and TRBJ2-1, with D perhaps TRBD2 (5 bases). Trimming took 5 bases from V and 1 from J, leaving 18 bases between them. CDR1 SSHAT and CDR2 FNYEAQ come from the germline V gene (reference sequence). This CDR3 is 17 amino acids long. The CDR3 sequence: CASSPRPISGSYNEQFF. Written as DNA, the CDR3 is TGTGCCAGCAGCCCAAGACCCATCTCGGGGTCCTACAATGAGCAGTTCTTC.

The sample holds many counts of this clonotype. The rearrangement uses TRBV19 and TRBJ1-4; D is uncertain. The CDR3 sequence is 14 residues long. V was cut by 8 bases and J by 3 bases, with 13 bases left in between. Per germline, CDR1 LNHDA and CDR2 SQIVND (reference sequence). CDR3: CASGLIEANEKLFF. CDR3 nucleotide sequence: TGTGCCAGTGGATTAATCGAAGCTAATGAAAAACTGTTTTTT.

This clonotype was observed at least ten times. V is TRBV5-1 and J is TRBJ1-2, with 12 nucleotides matching TRBD1. The CDR3 length is 15 residues. V lost 6 bases, J lost 12 bases, and 15 bases stayed unmatched. Germline CDR1 is SGHRS and CDR2 is YFSETQ. CDR3 DNA sequence: TGCGCCAGCACCGGGGAGCCCGGGACAGGGGGCGAAAACACCTTC. As protein: CASTGEPGTGGENTF.

This clonotype came up a few times. The chain has TRBV7-4 and TRBJ2-3; 10 nucleotides line up with TRBD2. The CDR3 is 19 amino acids. Germline values: CDR1 SGHVT, CDR2 SQSDAQ. Trimming removed 1 base from V and 1 base from J; junction bases left unmatched: 11. CDR3 sequence: CASSLGTSGAPLGTDTQYF. The CDR3 nucleotides are TGTGCCAGCAGCTTAGGTACTAGCGGGGCCCCCCTGGGCACAGATACGCAGTATTTT. The complete variable domain, with remaining parts taken from reference TRBV7-4 and TRBJ2-3, reads GAGVSQSPRYKVAKRGRDVALRCDSISGHVTLYWYRQTLGQGSEVLTYSQSDAQRDKSGRPSGRFSAERPERSVSTLKIQRTEQGDSAVYLCASSLGTSGAPLGTDTQYFGPGTRLTVL.

This clonotype has just a few counts. The chain uses TRBV20-1 and TRBJ2-1, with D uncertain. Deletions cut 3 bases from V and 0 bases from J, with 15 bases between. The CDR3 length is 16 residues. The V gene's germline CDR1 is DFQATT and CDR2 SNEGSKA (reference sequence). This chain's CDR3 is CSARVYTRRSYNEQFF. The DNA for the CDR3 is TGCAGTGCTAGGGTTTATACCCGGCGCTCCTACAATGAGCAGTTCTTC.

The V and J genes are TRBV7-9 and TRBJ2-5, with D possibly TRBD2 on 6 matching bases. CDR1 is SEHNR, CDR2 FQNEAQ, per germline (reference sequence). The ends were cut back, 7 bases at V and 4 bases at J, with 16 bases in the middle. The CDR3 spans 14 residues. CDR3 residues: CASTNSGVRETQYF. The CDR3 DNA reads TGTGCCAGCACCAATTCGGGAGTTCGAGAGACCCAGTACTTC.

Here the CDR3 reads CASSLLRGVHGYTF. The CDR3 DNA is TGTGCCAGCAGTTTATTGAGGGGCGTGCATGGCTACACCTTC. The chain carries TRBV27 and TRBJ1-2, with D possibly matching TRBD1 (5 bases). V was trimmed by 1 base and J by 6 bases, leaving 12 bases between them. This CDR3 is 14 amino acids long. Per germline, CDR1 MNHEY and CDR2 SMNVEV (reference sequence).